This T cell receptor (beta chain) appears in the sequencing data of a study of blood T cells in healthy people across ages (dated by TCRdb to 2013 to 2016). For the study in its entirety: In model experiments, template switching captured roughly one uniquely barcoded TCR beta cDNA molecule for every two T cells. Donors were grouped into four age groups: young (average 16 years), middle-aged (about 40), aged (about 60) and long-lived (roughly 80). The study measured age-related changes in TCR beta repertoire diversity using deep sequencing normalized with unique cDNA molecular identifiers. Using the same blood draw, the study looked at two additional independent replicas of 1 million unique cDNA reads for two donors, one aged 18 to 30 and the other aged 80 or older.

The donors were around 39 Caucasian individuals from Russia, aged roughly 6 to 90 years, who were systemically healthy. Roughly 9.5 milliliters of peripheral blood were drawn from each donor into EDTA-treated Vacutainer tubes. Ficoll-Paque density-gradient centrifugation was used to isolate PBMCs, with at least 7 million obtained per sample. Trizol reagent was used to extract total RNA from the PBMCs, yielding at least 5.5 micrograms per sample. Naive CD45RAhigh/CD27high T cell percentages were measured by flow cytometry on a PBMC aliquot from every donor. Details on this clonotype: The antigen it recognizes is unknown. One base away there is no much larger clone; base qualities are not given.

Reading the germline V gene (reference sequence) gives CDR1 SEHNR and CDR2 FQNEAQ. The CDR3 numbers 17 residues from cysteine through phenylalanine. Only the CDR3 DNA is retained, 51 bases long and in frame from the first base. General findings and caveats noted by the study authors: Bulk unsorted PBMC profiling prevented conclusive comparison of naive and antigen-experienced compartments. Compared with the aged group, the long-lived group had more naive CD4+ T cells, fewer expanded clones and increased TCR diversity, a pattern suggesting age selection. The CMV infection status of donors was not known, potentially confounding age-related changes in expanded clonotypes. Observed TCR beta diversity per million T cells fell roughly linearly with age, and a significant reduction was already apparent by age around 44. A strong correlation was found between observed TCR beta diversity and the percentage of naive T cells measured by flow cytometry. Total diversity estimates from one million sequenced T cells were considered lower bounds and underestimates.

The library came from 5' RACE. TCRdb shows the sequencer as Illumina HiSeq 2500. A second roughly 7 to 11 cycle PCR used a sample-barcoded 5' primer and a J-beta primer mix. A template-switch 5' adaptor carrying 12 random nucleotides introduced a unique molecular identifier onto each TCR beta cDNA molecule. Each sample yielded at least 2.5 million CDR3-containing paired-end reads. The Mint cDNA synthesis kit, primed by a TRBC-specific oligonucleotide, was used to synthesize first-strand cDNA from all RNA. All cDNA was treated with uracil-DNA glycosylase and then went through a first 18-cycle PCR with the universal primers M1SS and BC2_uni_R. As for the authors' bioinformatics: For normalization, 1 million high-quality reads, each with a distinct molecular identifier, were randomly selected from each sample. Instead of being binned into consensus sequences, reads with shared molecular identifiers were discarded. CDR3 identification, clonotype clustering and error correction used MiTCR with a Q25 quality threshold and the strictest error-elimination algorithm. Lower-bound total TCR beta diversity was estimated with a nonparametric unseen species model using Euler transformation. Clones were called with MiXCR by TCRdb after fastp trimmed the public reads at Q25, and only in-frame beta chains were retained. Each entry merges the rows of one CDR3 protein and shows their most common DNA and genes. TCRdb, rather than the study authors, made the V and J calls. The sample includes more than 900,000 distinct CDR3 sequences, with 20% to 25% observed a single time. Around 0.7% of the sample rests with the top ten.

In addition, the sample was reused for a study of T cells of mothers and their children. Per that second paper: Nine systemically healthy Caucasian individuals served as donors, namely three mothers together with their six children. cDNA synthesis consumed the entire amount of extracted RNA, loaded at about 1.6 ug RNA in each 15 ul reaction. In the second PCR, the M1S primer introduced both the sample barcodes and 2-4 random nucleotides. Over 10 million TCR beta CDR3 reads came from each mother, compared with millions of reads from each child. Thymic selection shapes the output of TCR recombination in a similar way in related and unrelated pairs, and inherited differences have a minor effect. Related mother-child pairs always showed normalized repertoire overlap that was slightly higher than in unrelated mother-child pairs, though the difference was never significant. Persistent microchimeric T cell clones were not detected, at a sensitivity of approximately 100 clones per million clonotypes. To look for features that set related mother-child pairs apart from unrelated individuals, the researchers ran deep NGS to compare the TCR beta repertoires of mothers and children. The mean age was around 40 +/- 4 years for the mothers and approximately 11 +/- 4 years for the children. After adapter ligation was performed with NEBNext reagents, the libraries were sequenced on an Illumina HiSeq 2000 with 100+100 nt paired-end reads. To avoid cross-contamination, the mother libraries and the child libraries were prepared a month apart and sequenced in separate runs. For each donor, between 500,000 and 2,000,000 distinct TCR beta clonotypes were identified. Naive TCR beta clonotypes were estimated from low-frequency clonotypes matched to each donor's FACS-determined naive share, without sorting.

The chain is made from TRBV7-9 and TRBJ2-7; 11 of the junction bases match TRBD2. Judging by the DNA end, TRBJ2-1 fits better; the J call may be wrong. Sample: blood. The receptor was derived from a girl aged 2-15 years in good health. The nucleotides are TGTGCCAGCAGCTTACCAGGGACTAGCGGCGCAGACAATGAGCAGTTCTTC. Its coded protein is CASSLPGTSGADNEQFF.